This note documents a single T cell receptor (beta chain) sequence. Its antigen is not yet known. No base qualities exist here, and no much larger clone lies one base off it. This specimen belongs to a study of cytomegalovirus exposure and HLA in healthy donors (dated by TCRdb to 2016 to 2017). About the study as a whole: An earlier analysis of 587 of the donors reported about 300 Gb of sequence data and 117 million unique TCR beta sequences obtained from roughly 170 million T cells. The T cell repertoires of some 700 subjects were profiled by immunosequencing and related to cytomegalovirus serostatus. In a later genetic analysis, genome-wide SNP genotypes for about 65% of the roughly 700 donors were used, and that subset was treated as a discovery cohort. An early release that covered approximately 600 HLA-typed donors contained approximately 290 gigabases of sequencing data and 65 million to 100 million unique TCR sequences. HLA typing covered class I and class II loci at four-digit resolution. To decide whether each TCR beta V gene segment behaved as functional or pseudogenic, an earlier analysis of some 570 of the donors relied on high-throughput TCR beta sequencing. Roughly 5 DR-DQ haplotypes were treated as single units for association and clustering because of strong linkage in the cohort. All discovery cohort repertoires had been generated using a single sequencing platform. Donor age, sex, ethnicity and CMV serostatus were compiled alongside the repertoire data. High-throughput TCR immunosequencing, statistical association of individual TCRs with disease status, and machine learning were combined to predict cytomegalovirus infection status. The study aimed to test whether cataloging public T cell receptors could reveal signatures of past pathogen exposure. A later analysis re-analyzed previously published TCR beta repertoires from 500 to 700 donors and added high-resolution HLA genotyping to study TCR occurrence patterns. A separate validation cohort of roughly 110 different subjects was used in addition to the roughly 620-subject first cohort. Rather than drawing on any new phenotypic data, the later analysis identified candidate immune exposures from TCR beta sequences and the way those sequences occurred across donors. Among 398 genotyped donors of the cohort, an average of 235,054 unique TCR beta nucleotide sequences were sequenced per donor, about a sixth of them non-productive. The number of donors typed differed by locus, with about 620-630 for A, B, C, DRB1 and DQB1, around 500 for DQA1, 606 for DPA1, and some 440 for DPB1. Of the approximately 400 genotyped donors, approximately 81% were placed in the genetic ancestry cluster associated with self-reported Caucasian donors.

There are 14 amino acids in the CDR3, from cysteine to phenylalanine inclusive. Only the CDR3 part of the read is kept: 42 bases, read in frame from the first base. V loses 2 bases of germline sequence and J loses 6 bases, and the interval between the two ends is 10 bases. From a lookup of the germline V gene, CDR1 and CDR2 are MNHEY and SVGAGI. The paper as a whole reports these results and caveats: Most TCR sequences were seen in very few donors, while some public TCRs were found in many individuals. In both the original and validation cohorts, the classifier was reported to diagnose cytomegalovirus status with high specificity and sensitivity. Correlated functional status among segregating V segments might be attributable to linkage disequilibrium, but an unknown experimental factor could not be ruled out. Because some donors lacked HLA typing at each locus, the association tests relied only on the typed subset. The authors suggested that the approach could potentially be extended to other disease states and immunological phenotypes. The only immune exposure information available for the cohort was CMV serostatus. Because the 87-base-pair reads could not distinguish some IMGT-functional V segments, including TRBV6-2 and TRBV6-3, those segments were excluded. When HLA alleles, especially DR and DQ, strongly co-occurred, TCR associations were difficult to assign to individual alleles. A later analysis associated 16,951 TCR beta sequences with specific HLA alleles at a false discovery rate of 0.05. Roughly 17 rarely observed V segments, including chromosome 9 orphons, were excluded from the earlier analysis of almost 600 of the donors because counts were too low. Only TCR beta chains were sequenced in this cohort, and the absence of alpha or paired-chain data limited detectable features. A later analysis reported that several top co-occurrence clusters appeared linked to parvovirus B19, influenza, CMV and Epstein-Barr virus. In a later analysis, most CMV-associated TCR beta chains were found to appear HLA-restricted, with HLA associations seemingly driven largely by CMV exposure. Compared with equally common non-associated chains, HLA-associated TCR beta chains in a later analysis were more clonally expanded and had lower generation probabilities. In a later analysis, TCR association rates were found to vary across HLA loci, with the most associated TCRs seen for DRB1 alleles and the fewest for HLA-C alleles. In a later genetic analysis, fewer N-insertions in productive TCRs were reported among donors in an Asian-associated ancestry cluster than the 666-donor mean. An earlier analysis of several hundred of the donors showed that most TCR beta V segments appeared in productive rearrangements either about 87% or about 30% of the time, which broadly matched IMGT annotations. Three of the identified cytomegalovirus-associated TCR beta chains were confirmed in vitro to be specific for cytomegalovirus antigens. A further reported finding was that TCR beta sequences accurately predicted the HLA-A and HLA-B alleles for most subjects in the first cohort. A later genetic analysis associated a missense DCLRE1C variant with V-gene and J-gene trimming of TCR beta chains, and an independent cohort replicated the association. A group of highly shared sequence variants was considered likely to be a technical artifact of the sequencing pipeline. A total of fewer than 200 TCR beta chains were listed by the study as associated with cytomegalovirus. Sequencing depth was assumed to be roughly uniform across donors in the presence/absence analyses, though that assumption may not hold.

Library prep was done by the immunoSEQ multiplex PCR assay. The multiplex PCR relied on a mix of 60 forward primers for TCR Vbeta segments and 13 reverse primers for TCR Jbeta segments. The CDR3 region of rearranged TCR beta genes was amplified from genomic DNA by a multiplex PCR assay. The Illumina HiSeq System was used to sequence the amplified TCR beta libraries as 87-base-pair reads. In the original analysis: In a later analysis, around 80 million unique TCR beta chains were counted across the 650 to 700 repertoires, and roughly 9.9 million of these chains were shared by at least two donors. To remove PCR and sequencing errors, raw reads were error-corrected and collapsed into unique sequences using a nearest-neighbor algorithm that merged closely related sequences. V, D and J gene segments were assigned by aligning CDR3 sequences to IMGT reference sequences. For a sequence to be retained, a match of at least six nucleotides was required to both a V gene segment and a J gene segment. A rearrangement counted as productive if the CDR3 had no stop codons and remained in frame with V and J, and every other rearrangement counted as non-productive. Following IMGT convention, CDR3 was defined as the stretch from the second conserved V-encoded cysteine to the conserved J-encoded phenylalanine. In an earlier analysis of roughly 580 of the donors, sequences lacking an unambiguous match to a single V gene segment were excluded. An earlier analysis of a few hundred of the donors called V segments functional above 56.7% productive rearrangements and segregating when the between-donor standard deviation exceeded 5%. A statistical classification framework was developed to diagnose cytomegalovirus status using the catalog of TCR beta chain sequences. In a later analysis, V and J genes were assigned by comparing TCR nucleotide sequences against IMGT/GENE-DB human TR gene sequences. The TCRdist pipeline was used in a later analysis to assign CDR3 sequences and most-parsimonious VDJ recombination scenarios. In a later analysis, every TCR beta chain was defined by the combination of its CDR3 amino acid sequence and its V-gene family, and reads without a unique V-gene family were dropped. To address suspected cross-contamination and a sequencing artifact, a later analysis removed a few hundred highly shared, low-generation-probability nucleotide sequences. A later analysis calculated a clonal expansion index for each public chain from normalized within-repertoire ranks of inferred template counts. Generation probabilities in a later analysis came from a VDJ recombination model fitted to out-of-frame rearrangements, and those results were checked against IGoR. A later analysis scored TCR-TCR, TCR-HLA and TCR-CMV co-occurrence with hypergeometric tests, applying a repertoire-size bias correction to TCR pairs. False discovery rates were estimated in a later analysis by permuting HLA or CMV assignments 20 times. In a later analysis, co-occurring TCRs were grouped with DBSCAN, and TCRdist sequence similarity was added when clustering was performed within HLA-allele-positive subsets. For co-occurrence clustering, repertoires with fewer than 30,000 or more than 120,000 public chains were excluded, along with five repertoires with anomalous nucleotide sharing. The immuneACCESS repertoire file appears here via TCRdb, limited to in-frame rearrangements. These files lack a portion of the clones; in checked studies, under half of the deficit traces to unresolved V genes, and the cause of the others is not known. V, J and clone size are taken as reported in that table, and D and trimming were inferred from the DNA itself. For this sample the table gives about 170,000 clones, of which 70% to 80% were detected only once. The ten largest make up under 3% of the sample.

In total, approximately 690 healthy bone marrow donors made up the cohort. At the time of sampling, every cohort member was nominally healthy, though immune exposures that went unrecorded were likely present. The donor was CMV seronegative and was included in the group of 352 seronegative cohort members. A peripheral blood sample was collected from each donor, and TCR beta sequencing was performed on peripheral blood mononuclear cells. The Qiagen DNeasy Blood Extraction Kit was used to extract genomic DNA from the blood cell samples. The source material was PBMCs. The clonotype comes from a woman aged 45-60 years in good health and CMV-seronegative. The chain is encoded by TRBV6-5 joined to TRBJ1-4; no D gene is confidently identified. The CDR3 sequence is CASSYGRQDEKLFF. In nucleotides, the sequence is TGTGCCAGCAGTTACGGTAGGCAGGATGAAAAACTGTTTTTT.